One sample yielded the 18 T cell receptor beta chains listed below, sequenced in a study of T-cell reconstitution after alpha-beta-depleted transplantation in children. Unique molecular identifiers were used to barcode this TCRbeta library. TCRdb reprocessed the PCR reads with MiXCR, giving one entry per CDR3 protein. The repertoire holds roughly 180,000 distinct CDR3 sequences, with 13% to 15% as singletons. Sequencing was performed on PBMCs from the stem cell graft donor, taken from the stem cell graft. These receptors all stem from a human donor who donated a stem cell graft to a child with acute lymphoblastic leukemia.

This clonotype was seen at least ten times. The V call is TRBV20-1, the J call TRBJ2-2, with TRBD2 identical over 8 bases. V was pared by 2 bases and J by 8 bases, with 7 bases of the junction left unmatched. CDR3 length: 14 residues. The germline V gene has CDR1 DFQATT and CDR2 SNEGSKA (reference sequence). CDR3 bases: TGCAGTGCTAGATCCGGACTAGCTTTTGGGGAGCTGTTTTTT. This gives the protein CSARSGLAFGELFF.

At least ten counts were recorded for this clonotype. The CDR3 reads CASSPSVRAFF. For the CDR3, the DNA is TGTGCCAGCAGTCCCAGCGTAAGGGCTTTCTTT. V usage is TRBV6-6 and J usage is TRBJ1-1; D remains unclear. CDR3 length: 11 residues. V was shortened by 5 bases and J by 11 bases, with 12 bases between the two germline ends. CDR1 and CDR2 from the germline V gene are MNHNY and SVGAGI (reference sequence).

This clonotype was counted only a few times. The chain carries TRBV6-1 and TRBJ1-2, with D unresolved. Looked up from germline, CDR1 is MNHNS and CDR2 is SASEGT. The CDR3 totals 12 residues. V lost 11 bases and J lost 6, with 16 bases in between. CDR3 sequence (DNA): TGTGCCGTGGAGGTAGTTCTCGATGGCTACACCTTC. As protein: CAVEVVLDGYTF.

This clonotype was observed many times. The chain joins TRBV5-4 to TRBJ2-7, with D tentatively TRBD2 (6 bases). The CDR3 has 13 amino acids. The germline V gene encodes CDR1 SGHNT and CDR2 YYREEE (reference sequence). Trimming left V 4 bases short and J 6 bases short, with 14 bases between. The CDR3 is CASSQGGRREQYF. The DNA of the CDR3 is TGTGCCAGCAGCCAAGGAGGGCGTCGCGAGCAGTACTTC.

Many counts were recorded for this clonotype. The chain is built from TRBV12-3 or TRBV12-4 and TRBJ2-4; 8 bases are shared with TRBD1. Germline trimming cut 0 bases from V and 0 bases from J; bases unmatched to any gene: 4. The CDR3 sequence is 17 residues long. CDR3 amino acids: CASSLAGQGIAKNIQYF. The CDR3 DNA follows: TGTGCCAGCAGTTTAGCCGGACAGGGCATAGCCAAAAACATTCAGTACTTC.

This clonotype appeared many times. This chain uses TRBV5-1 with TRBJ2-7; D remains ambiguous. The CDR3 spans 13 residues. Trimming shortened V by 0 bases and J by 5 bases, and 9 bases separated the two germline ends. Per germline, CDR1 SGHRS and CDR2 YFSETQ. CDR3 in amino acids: CASSLVNNNEQYF. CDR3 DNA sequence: TGCGCCAGCAGCTTGGTTAATAACAACGAGCAGTACTTC.

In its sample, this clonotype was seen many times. The DNA of the CDR3 is TGCGCCAGCAGCCAACGACAAGCCTACAATGAGCAGTTCTTC. Protein sequence: CASSQRQAYNEQFF. The chain links TRBV5-1 to TRBJ2-1; D unresolved. The germline gives CDR1 SGHRS, CDR2 YFSETQ. This CDR3 spans 14 amino acids. Trimming shortened V by 4 bases and J by 2 bases, and 10 bases separated the two germline ends.

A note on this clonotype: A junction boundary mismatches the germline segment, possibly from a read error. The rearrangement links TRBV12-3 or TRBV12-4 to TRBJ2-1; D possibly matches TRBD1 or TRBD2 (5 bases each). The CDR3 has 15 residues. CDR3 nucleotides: TGTGCGAGCAGGGTCGGCCGGAGCGGACACAATGAGCAGTTCTTC. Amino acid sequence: CASRVGRSGHNEQFF.

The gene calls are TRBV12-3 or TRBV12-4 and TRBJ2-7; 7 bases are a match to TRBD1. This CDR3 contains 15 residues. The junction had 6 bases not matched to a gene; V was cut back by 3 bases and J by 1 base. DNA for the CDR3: TGTGCCAGCAGTTTTGACAGGGTCGAATCCTACGAGCAGTACTTC. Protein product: CASSFDRVESYEQYF.

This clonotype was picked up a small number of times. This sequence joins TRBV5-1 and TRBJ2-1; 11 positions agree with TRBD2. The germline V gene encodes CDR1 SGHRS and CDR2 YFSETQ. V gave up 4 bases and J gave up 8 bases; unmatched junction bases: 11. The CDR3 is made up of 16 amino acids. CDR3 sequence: CASSPSTSGSKYEQFF. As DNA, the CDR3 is TGCGCCAGCAGCCCCAGTACTAGCGGGAGTAAGTATGAGCAGTTCTTC.

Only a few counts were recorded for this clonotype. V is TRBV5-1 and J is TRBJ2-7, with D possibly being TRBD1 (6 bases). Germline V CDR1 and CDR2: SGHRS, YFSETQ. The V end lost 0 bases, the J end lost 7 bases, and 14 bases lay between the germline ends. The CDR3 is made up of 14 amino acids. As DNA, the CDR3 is TGCGCCAGCAGCTTGGTCGCAGGGGCATGGGAGCAGTACTTC. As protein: CASSLVAGAWEQYF.

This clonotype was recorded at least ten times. The CDR3 nucleotides read TGTGCCAGCAGCCAAGATCCGCAGGGAAGGGGCACAGATACGCAGTATTTT. Translation: CASSQDPQGRGTDTQYF. This sequence joins TRBV4-2 and TRBJ2-3, with a weak D call TRBD1 (5 bases). This CDR3 is 17 amino acids long. Germline V CDR1 and CDR2: LGHNA, YNFKEQ. Trimming removed 0 bases from V and 1 base from J, with 14 bases in between.

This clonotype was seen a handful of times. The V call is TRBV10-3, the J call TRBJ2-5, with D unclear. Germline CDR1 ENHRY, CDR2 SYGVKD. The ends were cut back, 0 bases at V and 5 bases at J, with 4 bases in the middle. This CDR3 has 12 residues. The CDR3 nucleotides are TGTGCCATCAGTGAGTCTCTGGAGACCCAGTACTTC. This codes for CAISESLETQYF.

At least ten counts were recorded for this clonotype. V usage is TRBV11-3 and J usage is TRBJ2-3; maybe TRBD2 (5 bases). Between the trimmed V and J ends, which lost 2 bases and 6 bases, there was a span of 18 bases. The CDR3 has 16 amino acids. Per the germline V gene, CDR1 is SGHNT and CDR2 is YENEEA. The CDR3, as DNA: TGTGCCAGCAGCTTAATGGGCCTTACTAGTGAGGATACGCAGTATTTT. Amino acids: CASSLMGLTSEDTQYF.

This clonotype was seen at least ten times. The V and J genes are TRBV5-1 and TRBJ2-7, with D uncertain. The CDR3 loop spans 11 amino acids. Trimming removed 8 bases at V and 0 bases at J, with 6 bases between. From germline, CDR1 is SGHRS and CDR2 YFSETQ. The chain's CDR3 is CASKYSYEQYF. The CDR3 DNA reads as TGCGCCAGTAAATACTCCTACGAGCAGTACTTC.

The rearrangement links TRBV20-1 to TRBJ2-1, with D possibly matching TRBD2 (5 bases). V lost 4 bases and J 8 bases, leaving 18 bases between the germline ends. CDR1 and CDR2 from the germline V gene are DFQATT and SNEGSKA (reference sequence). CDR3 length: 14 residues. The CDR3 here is CSATIPGTNYEQFF. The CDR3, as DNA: TGCAGTGCTACTATCCCGGGAACTAACTATGAGCAGTTCTTC.

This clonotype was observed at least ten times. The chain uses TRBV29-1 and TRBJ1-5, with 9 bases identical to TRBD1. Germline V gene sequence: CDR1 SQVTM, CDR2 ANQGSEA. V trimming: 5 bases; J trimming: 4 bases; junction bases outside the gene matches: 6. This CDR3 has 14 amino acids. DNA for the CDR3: TGCAGCGTTTCCTTGACAGGGGGGAATCAGCCCCAGCATTTT. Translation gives CSVSLTGGNQPQHF.

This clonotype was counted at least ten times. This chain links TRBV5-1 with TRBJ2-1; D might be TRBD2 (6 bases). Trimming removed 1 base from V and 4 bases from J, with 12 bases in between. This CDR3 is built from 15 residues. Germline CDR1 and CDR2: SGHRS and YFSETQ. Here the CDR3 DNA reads TGCGCCAGCAGCTTGACGGGAGTGGGGTACAATGAGCAGTTCTTC. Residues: CASSLTGVGYNEQFF. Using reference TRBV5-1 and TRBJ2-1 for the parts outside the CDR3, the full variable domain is KAGVTQTPRYLIKTRGQQVTLSCSPISGHRSVSWYQQTPGQGLQFLFEYFSETQRNKGNFPGRFSGRQFSNSRSEMNVSTLELGDSALYLCASSLTGVGYNEQFFGPGTRLTVL.